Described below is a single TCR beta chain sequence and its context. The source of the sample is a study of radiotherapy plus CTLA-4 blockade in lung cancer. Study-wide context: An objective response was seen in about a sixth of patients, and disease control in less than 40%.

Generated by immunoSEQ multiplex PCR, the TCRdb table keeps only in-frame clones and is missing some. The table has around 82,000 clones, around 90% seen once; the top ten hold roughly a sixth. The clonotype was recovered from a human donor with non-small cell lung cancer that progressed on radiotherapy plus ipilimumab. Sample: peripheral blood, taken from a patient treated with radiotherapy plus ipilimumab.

The CDR3 nucleotides are TGCGCCAGCAGCTTACTTAATCAGCCCCAGCATTTT. The encoded protein is CASSLLNQPQHF. This rearrangement joins TRBV5-1 to TRBJ1-5, with D unclear. Germline V gives CDR1 SGHRS, CDR2 YFSETQ. There are 12 residues in the CDR3. Trimming stripped 2 bases from V and 4 bases from J, with 4 bases between.